This T cell receptor beta chain is from a study of human T cells and chemical hapten exposure. Study at large: A 2 cm by 2 cm inner upper arm patch received 2% DPC for sensitization.

Stated time point: patch test 1, 2 weeks after DPC sensitization. Treatment indicated: therapeutic diphenylcyclopropenone sensitization with weekly scalp DPC. This clonotype came up many times. One entry per CDR3 protein, called by TCRdb with MiXCR from the RACE reads. This table holds about 340,000 distinct CDR3 sequences, under 8% found once. The CDR3 is made up of 16 amino acids. Trimming shortened V by 0 bases and J by 3 bases, and 15 bases separated the two germline ends. Germline V gives CDR1 LGHDT, CDR2 YNNKEL (reference sequence). The V and J genes are TRBV3-1 and TRBJ2-7, with D possibly being TRBD2 (5 bases). The sequencing used whole blood, collected in connection with sensitization to the hapten diphenylcyclopropenone (DPC). The receptor was derived from a woman between 18 and 29 years old with alopecia areata. Some clones in this sample may be carry-over from other donors' samples. The CDR3 nucleotides read TGTGCCAGCAGCCAAGATCCAGGAGGCCGCTACTACGAGCAGTACTTC. As protein: CASSQDPGGRYYEQYF.